The clone carrying this T cell receptor beta chain was counted a few times. The repertoire was sequenced with immunoSEQ multiplex PCR; TCRdb's copy has only in-frame clones and lacks some. This sample carries 230,000 or so clones, around 88% of them seen once, and the ten largest clones take roughly 2.5%. This record belongs to a study of blood T cell repertoires in COVID-19. Across the study: The analysed material was cDNA or gDNA that came from T cells, B-cell-depleted T cells, or PBMCs.

Looked up from germline, CDR1 is LNHDA and CDR2 is SQIVND (reference sequence). This CDR3 has 14 amino acids. V lost 5 bases to trimming and J lost 4 bases; unmatched junction nucleotides: 5. Assignments of participants to cohorts depended upon their own reported clinical history. What was sequenced was PBMCs or T cells enriched from blood (not recorded which). The chain has TRBV19 and TRBJ2-5, with 9 bases matching TRBD2. The clonotype was recovered from a woman between 40 and 50 years old with acute COVID-19. CDR3 sequence reads: CASSSSGVVETQYF. The CDR3 DNA sequence: TGTGCCAGTAGTTCTAGCGGGGTCGTAGAGACCCAGTACTTC.